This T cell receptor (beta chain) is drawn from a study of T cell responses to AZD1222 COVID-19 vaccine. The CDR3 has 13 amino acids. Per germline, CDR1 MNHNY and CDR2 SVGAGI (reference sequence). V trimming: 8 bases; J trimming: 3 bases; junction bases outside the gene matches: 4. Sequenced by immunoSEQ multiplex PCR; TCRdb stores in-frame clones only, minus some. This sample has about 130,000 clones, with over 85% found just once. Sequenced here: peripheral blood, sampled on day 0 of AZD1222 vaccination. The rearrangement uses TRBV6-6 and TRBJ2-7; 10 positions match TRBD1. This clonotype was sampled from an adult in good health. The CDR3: CASWTGGFYEQYF. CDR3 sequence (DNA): TGTGCCAGCTGGACAGGGGGTTTCTACGAGCAGTACTTC.